Listed below are T cell receptor beta chains from one sample, sequenced in a study of T cell responses to AZD1222 COVID-19 vaccine. Clones were sequenced by immunoSEQ multiplex PCR, and TCRdb holds only the in-frame ones, with some missing. The data hold roughly 70,000 clones, with roughly four fifths observed a single time. This specimen was peripheral blood, taken on day 0 of AZD1222 vaccination. These receptors were collected from an adult in good health. CDR3s include the opening cysteine and the closing phenylalanine or tryptophan. The order of the fields is V gene, D gene, clone size, CDR3 length, J gene, CDR3 DNA, CDR3 protein. A D gene is named only where the DNA matches it firmly. Rows give clone size only sometimes, using once, few, many, or a class for an expanded clone.

V gene: TRBV11-3
D gene: .
clone size: once
CDR3 length: 14
J gene: TRBJ1-1
CDR3 DNA: TGTGCCAGCAGCTTTGGCAGGACGAACACTGAAGCTTTCTTT
CDR3 protein: CASSFGRTNTEAFF

V gene: TRBV24-1
D gene: .
clone size: .
CDR3 length: 13
J gene: TRBJ1-4
CDR3 DNA: TGTGCCACCCGAGACGCAACTAATGAAAAACTGTTTTTT
CDR3 protein: CATRDATNEKLFF

V gene: TRBV18
D gene: .
clone size: .
CDR3 length: 12
J gene: TRBJ2-3
CDR3 DNA: TGTGCCAGCTCGCTATACACAGATACGCAGTATTTT
CDR3 protein: CASSLYTDTQYF

V gene: TRBV2
D gene: .
clone size: .
CDR3 length: 15
J gene: TRBJ1-1
CDR3 DNA: TGTGCCAGCAGCATTGGGGCTCCTATGAACACTGAAGCTTTCTTT
CDR3 protein: CASSIGAPMNTEAFF

V gene: TRBV6-5
D gene: .
clone size: once
CDR3 length: 14
J gene: TRBJ1-5
CDR3 DNA: TGTGCCAGCAGTTGGGGGGAGAGCAATCAGCCCCAGCATTTT
CDR3 protein: CASSWGESNQPQHF

V gene: TRBV7-8
D gene: .
clone size: .
CDR3 length: 15
J gene: TRBJ1-4
CDR3 DNA: TGTGCCAGCAGCTTGGACGACAGGTCTAATGAAAAACTGTTTTTT
CDR3 protein: CASSLDDRSNEKLFF

V gene: TRBV2
D gene: .
clone size: .
CDR3 length: 13
J gene: TRBJ1-1
CDR3 DNA: TGTGCCAGCGACAGGACCACGAACACTGAAGCTTTCTTT
CDR3 protein: CASDRTTNTEAFF

V gene: TRBV7-9
D gene: .
clone size: .
CDR3 length: 16
J gene: TRBJ2-7
CDR3 DNA: TGTGCCAGCAGCGTGAGCGGTCGGGCAGGGGCCTACGAGCAGTACTTC
CDR3 protein: CASSVSGRAGAYEQYF

V gene: TRBV21-1
D gene: .
clone size: .
CDR3 length: 16
J gene: TRBJ2-7
CDR3 DNA: TGTGCCAGCACAAGAAGACCGGGACAGGAGACTTACGAGCAGTACTTC
CDR3 protein: CASTRRPGQETYEQYF

V gene: TRBV28
D gene: TRBD1
clone size: .
CDR3 length: 13
J gene: TRBJ2-7
CDR3 DNA: TGTGCCAGCAGTTTGGACAGGGGTCGGGAGCAGTACTTC
CDR3 protein: CASSLDRGREQYF

V gene: TRBV27
D gene: TRBD1
clone size: .
CDR3 length: 14
J gene: TRBJ2-7
CDR3 DNA: TGTGCCAGCAGTTTTGGGGGACAGAGCGACGAGCAGTACTTC
CDR3 protein: CASSFGGQSDEQYF

V gene: TRBV4-2
D gene: TRBD2
clone size: once
CDR3 length: 15
J gene: TRBJ2-7
CDR3 DNA: TGTGCCAGCAGCCGGACTAGCGGGGGGGCGGGAGAGCAGTACTTC
CDR3 protein: CASSRTSGGAGEQYF

V gene: TRBV4-3
D gene: .
clone size: .
CDR3 length: 15
J gene: TRBJ1-5
CDR3 DNA: TGCGCCAGCAGCCAAGATTGGGGTAGCAATCAGCCCCAGCATTTT
CDR3 protein: CASSQDWGSNQPQHF

V gene: TRBV6-1
D gene: TRBD1
clone size: .
CDR3 length: 15
J gene: TRBJ1-4
CDR3 DNA: TGTGCCAGCAGTGAAGCGACAGGGGGCTATGAAAAACTGTTTTTT
CDR3 protein: CASSEATGGYEKLFF

V gene: TRBV6-5
D gene: TRBD1
clone size: .
CDR3 length: 15
J gene: TRBJ2-5
CDR3 DNA: TGTGCCAGCAGTTTCGGACAGGGACTGAGTGAGACCCAGTACTTC
CDR3 protein: CASSFGQGLSETQYF

V gene: TRBV5-1
D gene: TRBD1
clone size: few
CDR3 length: 15
J gene: TRBJ1-1
CDR3 DNA: TGCGCCAGCAGCAGTGGACAGGGGGCCTACACTGAAGCTTTCTTT
CDR3 protein: CASSSGQGAYTEAFF

V gene: TRBV11-2
D gene: TRBD2
clone size: .
CDR3 length: 16
J gene: TRBJ2-2
CDR3 DNA: TGTGCCAGCAGCTTACTCGCGGGGGGTCTCACCGGGGAGCTGTTTTTT
CDR3 protein: CASSLLAGGLTGELFF

V gene: TRBV18
D gene: TRBD1
clone size: .
CDR3 length: 15
J gene: TRBJ1-1
CDR3 DNA: TGTGCCAGCTCACCAGTGTCCGGACAGGGTGCCGAAGCTTTCTTT
CDR3 protein: CASSPVSGQGAEAFF

V gene: TRBV11-2
D gene: .
clone size: .
CDR3 length: 16
J gene: TRBJ2-7
CDR3 DNA: TGTGCCGGCAGCCAACCCGGAGGGGGTGCCTCTAACGAGCAGTACTTC
CDR3 protein: CAGSQPGGGASNEQYF

V gene: TRBV7-9
D gene: TRBD1
clone size: few
CDR3 length: 15
J gene: TRBJ1-1
CDR3 DNA: TGTGCCAGCAGCTTCGATGGGGTGACAGGGCCTGAAGCTTTCTTT
CDR3 protein: CASSFDGVTGPEAFF

V gene: TRBV7-9
D gene: .
clone size: .
CDR3 length: 16
J gene: TRBJ2-5
CDR3 DNA: TGTGCCAGCAGCTCCCGGGAGCGAGTGCGGCAAGAGACCCAGTACTTC
CDR3 protein: CASSSRERVRQETQYF

V gene: TRBV15
D gene: .
clone size: few
CDR3 length: 13
J gene: TRBJ1-5
CDR3 DNA: TGTGCCACCAGCAGAGATGACAATCAGCCCCAGCATTTT
CDR3 protein: CATSRDDNQPQHF

V gene: TRBV27
D gene: .
clone size: .
CDR3 length: 12
J gene: TRBJ2-7
CDR3 DNA: TGTGCCGCAGGAAGGGGACCCTACGAGCAGTACTTC
CDR3 protein: CAAGRGPYEQYF

V gene: TRBV12-3/TRBV12-4
D gene: .
clone size: .
CDR3 length: 13
J gene: TRBJ2-2
CDR3 DNA: TGTGCCAGCAGCCCATCCTACACCGGGGAGCTGTTTTTT
CDR3 protein: CASSPSYTGELFF

V gene: TRBV5-8
D gene: TRBD1
clone size: .
CDR3 length: 15
J gene: TRBJ1-5
CDR3 DNA: TGTGCCAGCGCCTCCCGGGACAGAAAGAATCAGCCCCAGCATTTT
CDR3 protein: CASASRDRKNQPQHF

V gene: TRBV3-1/TRBV3-2
D gene: .
clone size: .
CDR3 length: 17
J gene: TRBJ1-4
CDR3 DNA: TGTGCCAGCAGCCAAATAACACCCCCTCCCGCTAATGAAAAACTGTTTTTT
CDR3 protein: CASSQITPPPANEKLFF

V gene: TRBV10-3
D gene: TRBD1
clone size: .
CDR3 length: 15
J gene: TRBJ1-5
CDR3 DNA: TGTGCCATCAGTCCCGGGACAGGAAACAATCAGCCCCAGCATTTT
CDR3 protein: CAISPGTGNNQPQHF

V gene: TRBV7-9
D gene: TRBD1
clone size: .
CDR3 length: 17
J gene: TRBJ1-2
CDR3 DNA: TGTGCCAGCAGGTCGGCGATGGACAGGGATCCCAACTATGGCTACACCTTC
CDR3 protein: CASRSAMDRDPNYGYTF

V gene: TRBV7-9
D gene: .
clone size: .
CDR3 length: 13
J gene: TRBJ2-1
CDR3 DNA: TGTGCCAGCAGGTTTGACAGGTCAAATGAGCAGTTCTTC
CDR3 protein: CASRFDRSNEQFF